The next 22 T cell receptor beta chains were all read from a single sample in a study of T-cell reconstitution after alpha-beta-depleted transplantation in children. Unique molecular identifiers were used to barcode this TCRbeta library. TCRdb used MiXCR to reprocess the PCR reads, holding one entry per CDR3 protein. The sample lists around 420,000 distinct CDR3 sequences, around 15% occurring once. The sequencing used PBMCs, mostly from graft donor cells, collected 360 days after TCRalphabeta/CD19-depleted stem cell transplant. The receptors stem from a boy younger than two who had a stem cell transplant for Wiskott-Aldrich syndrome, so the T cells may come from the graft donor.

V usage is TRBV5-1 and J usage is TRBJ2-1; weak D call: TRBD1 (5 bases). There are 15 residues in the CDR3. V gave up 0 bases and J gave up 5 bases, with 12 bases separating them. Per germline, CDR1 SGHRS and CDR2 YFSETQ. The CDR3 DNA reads TGCGCCAGCAGCTTGGCCTTAGTCAGGGACAATGAGCAGTTCTTC. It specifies CASSLALVRDNEQFF.

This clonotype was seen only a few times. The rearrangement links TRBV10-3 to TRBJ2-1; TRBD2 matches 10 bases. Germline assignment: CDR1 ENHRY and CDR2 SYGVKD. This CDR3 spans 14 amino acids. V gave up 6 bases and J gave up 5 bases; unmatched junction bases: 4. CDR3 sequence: CAIRSGRGDNEQFF. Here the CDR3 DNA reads TGTGCCATCAGGAGCGGGAGGGGGGACAATGAGCAGTTCTTC.

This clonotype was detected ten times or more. This chain's CDR3 is CATSGLTGTSGGTYNEQFF. The CDR3 DNA reads TGTGCCACCAGTGGCTTGACCGGGACTAGCGGGGGGACCTACAATGAGCAGTTCTTC. The rearrangement joins TRBV24-1 to TRBJ2-1; 15 bases line up with TRBD2. Germline trimming cut 5 bases from V and 2 bases from J; bases unmatched to any gene: 9. Germline-derived CDR1 and CDR2 are KGHDR and SFDVKD. The CDR3 contains 19 residues.

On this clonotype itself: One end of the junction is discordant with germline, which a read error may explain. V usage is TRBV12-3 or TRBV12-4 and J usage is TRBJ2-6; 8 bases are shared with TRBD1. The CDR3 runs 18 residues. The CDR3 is CAISPTGALFSGANVLTF. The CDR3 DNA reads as TGTGCCATCAGTCCGACAGGGGCGCTCTTCTCTGGGGCCAACGTCCTGACTTTC.

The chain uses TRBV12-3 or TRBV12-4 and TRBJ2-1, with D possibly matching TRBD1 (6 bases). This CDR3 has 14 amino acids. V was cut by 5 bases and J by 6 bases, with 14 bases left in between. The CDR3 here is CASSPGQSFNEQFF. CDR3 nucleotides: TGTGCCAGCAGTCCGGGACAAAGTTTCAATGAGCAGTTCTTC.

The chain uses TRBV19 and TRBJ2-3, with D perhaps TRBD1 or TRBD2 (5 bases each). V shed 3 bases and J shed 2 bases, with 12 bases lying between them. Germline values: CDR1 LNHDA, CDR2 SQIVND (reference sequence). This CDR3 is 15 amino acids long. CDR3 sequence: CASSIQGPYTDTQYF. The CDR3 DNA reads TGTGCCAGTAGTATTCAGGGACCTTACACAGATACGCAGTATTTT.

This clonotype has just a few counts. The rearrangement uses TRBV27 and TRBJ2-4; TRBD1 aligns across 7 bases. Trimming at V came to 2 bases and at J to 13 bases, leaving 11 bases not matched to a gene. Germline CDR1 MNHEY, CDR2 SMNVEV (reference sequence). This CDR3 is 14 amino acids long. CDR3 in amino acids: CASSLGRGRGHQYF. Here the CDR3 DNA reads TGTGCCAGCAGTTTAGGAAGGGGGCGCGGGCACCAGTACTTC.

The CDR3 protein is CSARDYPNNEQFF. The CDR3 DNA is TGCAGTGCCCGGGACTATCCAAACAATGAGCAGTTCTTC. The chain combines TRBV20-1 with TRBJ2-1, with 7 bases fitting TRBD2. CDR1 is DFQATT and CDR2 is SNEGSKA in the germline V gene (reference sequence). V lost 6 bases, J lost 5 bases, and 7 bases stayed unmatched. The CDR3 loop spans 13 amino acids.

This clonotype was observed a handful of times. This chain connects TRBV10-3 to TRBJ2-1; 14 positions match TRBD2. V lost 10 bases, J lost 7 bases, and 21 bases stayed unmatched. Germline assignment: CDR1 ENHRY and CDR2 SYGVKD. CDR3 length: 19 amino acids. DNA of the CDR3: TGTGCCACCGCGGATCGGGTAGGGACTAGCGGGAGTAAGGGGAATGAGCAGTTCTTC. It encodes CATADRVGTSGSKGNEQFF.

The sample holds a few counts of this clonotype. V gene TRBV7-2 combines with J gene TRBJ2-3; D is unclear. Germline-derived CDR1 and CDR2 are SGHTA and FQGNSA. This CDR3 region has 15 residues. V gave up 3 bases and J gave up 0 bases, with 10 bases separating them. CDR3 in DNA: TGTGCCAGCAGCTTCATACACCCTAGCACAGATACGCAGTATTTT. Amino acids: CASSFIHPSTDTQYF.

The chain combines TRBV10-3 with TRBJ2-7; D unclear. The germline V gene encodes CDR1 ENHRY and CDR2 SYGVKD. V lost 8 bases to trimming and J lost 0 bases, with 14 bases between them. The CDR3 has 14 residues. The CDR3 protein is CAIEDPINSYEQYF. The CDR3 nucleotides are TGTGCCATCGAGGACCCCATTAACTCCTACGAGCAGTACTTC.

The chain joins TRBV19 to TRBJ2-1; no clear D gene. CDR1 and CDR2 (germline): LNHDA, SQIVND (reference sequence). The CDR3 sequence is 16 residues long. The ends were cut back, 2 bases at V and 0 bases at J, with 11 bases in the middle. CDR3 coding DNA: TGTGCCAGTAGTATAACGTGGGTCCTCTCCTACAATGAGCAGTTCTTC. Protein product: CASSITWVLSYNEQFF.

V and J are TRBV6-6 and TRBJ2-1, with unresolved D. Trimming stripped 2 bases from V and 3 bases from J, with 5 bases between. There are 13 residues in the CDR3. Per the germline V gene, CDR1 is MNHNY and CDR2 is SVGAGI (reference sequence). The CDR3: CASSYRDYNEQFF. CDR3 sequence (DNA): TGTGCCAGCAGTTACCGAGACTACAATGAGCAGTTCTTC.

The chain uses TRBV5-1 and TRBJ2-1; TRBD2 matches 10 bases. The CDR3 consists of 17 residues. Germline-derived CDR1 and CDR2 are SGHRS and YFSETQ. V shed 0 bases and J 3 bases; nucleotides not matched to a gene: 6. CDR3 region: CASSLALLAGSYNEQFF. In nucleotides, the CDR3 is TGCGCCAGCAGCTTGGCCCTACTAGCGGGAAGCTACAATGAGCAGTTCTTC.

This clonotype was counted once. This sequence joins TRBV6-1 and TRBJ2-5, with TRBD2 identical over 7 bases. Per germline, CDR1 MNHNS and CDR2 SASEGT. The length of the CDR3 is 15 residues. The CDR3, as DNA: TGTGCATGCGATTGGGAGGGCCTCCCTCAAGAGACCCAGTACTTC. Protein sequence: CACDWEGLPQETQYF.

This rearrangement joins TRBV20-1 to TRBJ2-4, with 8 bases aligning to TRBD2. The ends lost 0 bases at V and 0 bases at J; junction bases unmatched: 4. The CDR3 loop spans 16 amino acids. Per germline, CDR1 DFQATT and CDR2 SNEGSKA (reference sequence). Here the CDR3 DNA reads TGCAGTGCTAGAGATCGACTAGCGCCAGCCAAAAACATTCAGTACTTC. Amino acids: CSARDRLAPAKNIQYF.

The DNA for the CDR3 is TGTGCCAGCAGCTTACGGGCTAGCGGGGCCCTCTACGAGCAGTACTTC. It yields the protein CASSLRASGALYEQYF. V gene TRBV7-8 combines with J gene TRBJ2-7; the match to TRBD2 covers 9 bases. The ends lost 2 bases at V and 3 bases at J; junction bases unmatched: 8. The CDR3 covers 16 residues. The V gene's germline CDR1 is SGHVS and CDR2 FQNEAQ.

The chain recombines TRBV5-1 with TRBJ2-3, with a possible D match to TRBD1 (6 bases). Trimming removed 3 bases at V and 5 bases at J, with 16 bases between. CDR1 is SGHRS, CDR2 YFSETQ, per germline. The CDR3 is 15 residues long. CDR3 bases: TGCGCCAGCAGCTCAGGGGTCCCGGCCATAGATACGCAGTATTTT. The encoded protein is CASSSGVPAIDTQYF.

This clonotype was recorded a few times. This CDR3 is CASSQEEGIGEKLFF. CDR3 DNA sequence: TGCGCCAGCAGCCAAGAGGAGGGGATTGGTGAAAAACTGTTTTTT. V and J are TRBV4-3 and TRBJ1-4, with D possibly TRBD1 on 5 matching bases. Germline CDR1 is LGHNA and CDR2 is YSLEER. The CDR3 covers 15 residues. Trimming removed 0 bases from V and 7 bases from J, with 12 bases in between.

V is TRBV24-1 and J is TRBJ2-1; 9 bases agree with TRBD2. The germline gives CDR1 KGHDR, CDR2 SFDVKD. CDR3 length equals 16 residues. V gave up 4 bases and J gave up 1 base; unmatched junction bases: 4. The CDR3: CATSDPSGGSYNEQFF. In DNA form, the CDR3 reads TGTGCCACCAGTGACCCCAGCGGGGGGTCCTACAATGAGCAGTTCTTC.

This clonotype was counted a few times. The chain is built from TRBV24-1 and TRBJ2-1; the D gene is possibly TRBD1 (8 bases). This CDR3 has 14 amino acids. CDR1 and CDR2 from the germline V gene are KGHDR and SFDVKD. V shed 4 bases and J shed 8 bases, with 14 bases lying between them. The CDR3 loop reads CATSDRTGRDEQFF. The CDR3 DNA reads TGTGCCACCAGTGACCGGACAGGGAGGGATGAGCAGTTCTTC.

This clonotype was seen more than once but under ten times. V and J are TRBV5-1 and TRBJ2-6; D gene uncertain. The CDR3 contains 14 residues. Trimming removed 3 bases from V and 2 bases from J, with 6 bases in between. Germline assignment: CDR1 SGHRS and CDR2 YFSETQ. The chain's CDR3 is CASSWTPGANVLTF. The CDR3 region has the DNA TGCGCCAGCAGCTGGACGCCTGGGGCCAACGTCCTGACTTTC.